These 28 T cell receptor beta chains were all obtained from the same sample, sequenced in a study of shared clonotypes between healthy human individuals (dated by TCRdb to 2018 to 2021). Receptors were amplified or captured by the immunoSEQ multiplex PCR assay. Drawn from immuneACCESS, this table holds only the in-frame rearrangements with V and J called that TCRdb kept. Clones are partly lost; checked studies trace under half to an unresolved V gene and leave the rest unexplained. For this sample the table gives about 1.1 million clones, of which approximately 80% were detected only once. The ten largest clones represent about 0.89% of the sample. The sample was memory CD4+ T cells from PBMCs. The intended sense of this specimen's cell subset or site label: CD45RA-negative fraction. These TCRs come from a man aged 18-30 years in good health. Some clones in this sample may be carry-over from other donors' samples.

This chain joins TRBV5-1 and TRBJ2-3; D may match TRBD1 or TRBD2 (5 bases each). The CDR3 extends over 15 amino acids. The germline V gene encodes CDR1 SGHRS and CDR2 YFSETQ. V lost 1 base and J lost 2, with 11 bases in between. CDR3 bases: TGCGCCAGCAGCTTGAATGGGGGTTACACAGATACGCAGTATTTT. It yields the protein CASSLNGGYTDTQYF.

The chain combines TRBV7-2 with TRBJ2-1, with 10 bases matching TRBD2. The CDR3 has 12 residues. The V and J ends lost 4 bases and 12 bases, in that order; junction bases with no gene match: 3. Germline lookup yields CDR1 SGHTA and CDR2 FQGNSA. The CDR3 region is CASSSGLAAQFF. In nucleotides, the CDR3 is TGTGCCAGCAGCTCCGGACTAGCGGCGCAGTTCTTC.

This clone is a singleton in its sample. The rearrangement joins TRBV9 to TRBJ2-1; no reliable D call. The V end lost 4 bases, the J end lost 3 bases, and 17 bases lay between the germline ends. CDR1 SGDLS and CDR2 YYNGEE come from the germline V gene. This CDR3 has 16 amino acids. CDR3 DNA sequence: TGTGCCAGCAGCCCCTCCCCCCGGAACCACTACAATGAGCAGTTCTTC. Protein product: CASSPSPRNHYNEQFF.

This clone was recorded many times. The chain links TRBV30 to TRBJ1-4; D is possibly TRBD1 (5 bases). In germline, CDR1 is GTSNPN, CDR2 SVGIG (reference sequence). Trimming removed 5 bases from V and 2 bases from J, with 9 bases in between. CDR3 length: 13 residues. The CDR3 protein is CAWRPGTNEKLFF. The CDR3 DNA sequence: TGTGCCTGGCGTCCAGGGACTAATGAAAAACTGTTTTTT.

The chain employs TRBV27 and TRBJ1-5, with no clear D. Germline-derived CDR1 and CDR2 are MNHEY and SMNVEV (reference sequence). This CDR3 contains 14 residues. Trimming cost V 6 bases and J 2 bases, with 11 bases left between them. This CDR3 reads CASSKHGGNQPQHF. The CDR3 DNA reads TGTGCCAGCAGCAAACACGGGGGCAATCAGCCCCAGCATTTT.

This clone was found once. The gene calls are TRBV29-1 and TRBJ2-7; 16 nucleotides match TRBD2. J was trimmed by 4 bases and V by 4 bases; bases with no gene match: 13. Per germline, CDR1 SQVTM and CDR2 ANQGSEA. CDR3 size: 18 residues. CDR3 sequence: CSVASGTSGRVLRYEQYF. The CDR3 DNA follows: TGCAGCGTTGCTTCGGGGACTAGCGGGAGGGTTTTGAGGTACGAGCAGTACTTC.

The chain has TRBV27 and TRBJ2-5; TRBD1 is a possible D gene (5 bases). The CDR3 extends over 13 amino acids. The V end lost 6 bases, the J end lost 2 bases, and 10 bases lay between the germline ends. The germline CDR1 and CDR2 sequences are MNHEY and SMNVEV (reference sequence). This CDR3 is CASRRSGQETQYF. The CDR3 nucleotides are TGTGCCAGCAGGCGTTCAGGGCAAGAGACCCAGTACTTC.

Here the CDR3 reads CAWETNNYGYTF. The CDR3 nucleotides read TGTGCCTGGGAGACTAATAACTATGGCTACACCTTC. V and J are TRBV30 and TRBJ1-2, with D hard to call. From germline, CDR1 is GTSNPN and CDR2 SVGIG (reference sequence). Trimming removed 5 bases at V and 1 base at J, with 8 bases between. The CDR3 covers 12 residues.

The rearrangement links TRBV4-1 to TRBJ2-5; 9 bases are shared with TRBD2. This CDR3 is built from 19 residues. The ends lost 1 base at V and 5 bases at J; junction bases unmatched: 17. Germline lookup yields CDR1 MGHRA and CDR2 YSYEKL. CDR3 region: CASSQGYSGRARQDETQYF. The CDR3 DNA reads as TGCGCCAGCAGCCAAGGGTATAGCGGGAGAGCCCGCCAGGACGAGACCCAGTACTTC.

The chain combines TRBV7-3 with TRBJ2-2; D remains unclear. Germline V gives CDR1 SGHTA, CDR2 FQGTGA. V lost 6 bases and J lost 2, with 10 bases in between. The CDR3 runs 14 residues. The chain's CDR3 is CASRSGPNTGELFF. CDR3 sequence (DNA): TGTGCCAGCAGGTCCGGGCCCAACACCGGGGAGCTGTTTTTT.

The chain links TRBV4-3 to TRBJ2-5; 7 positions agree with TRBD1. The better agreement between TRBJ2-7 and the DNA end casts doubt on the J call. The CDR3 contains 14 residues. CDR1 and CDR2 (germline): LGHNA, YSLEER. As DNA, the CDR3 is TGCGCCAGCAGCCAAGTCGGACAGGCCTACGAGCAGTACTTC. Translated, it gives CASSQVGQAYEQYF.

This clone occurred a few times. The genes are TRBV5-1 and TRBJ1-1, with 7 nucleotides matching TRBD1. The V gene end was trimmed by 1 base and the J gene end by 3 bases; junction bases not matched to a gene: 3. Germline V gene sequence: CDR1 SGHRS, CDR2 YFSETQ. The CDR3 totals 14 residues. The CDR3 loop reads CASSLRQGDTEAFF. The CDR3 nucleotides are TGCGCCAGCAGCTTGAGGCAGGGGGACACTGAAGCTTTCTTT.

The chain uses TRBV5-4 and TRBJ2-2; 9 bases agree with TRBD1. After removal of 4 bases from V and 0 bases from J, the junction contained 4 bases not matched to a gene. CDR3 length: 16 residues. Germline V gene sequence: CDR1 SGHNT, CDR2 YYREEE (reference sequence). Written as DNA, the CDR3 is TGTGCCAGCAGCGCTACAGGGGGCGCGAACACCGGGGAGCTGTTTTTT. Its protein is CASSATGGANTGELFF.

The rearrangement uses TRBV6-5 and TRBJ1-5; D not certain. The germline V gene encodes CDR1 MNHEY and CDR2 SVGAGI. The CDR3 is 13 residues long. Trimming shortened V by 6 bases and J by 2 bases, and 8 bases separated the two germline ends. CDR3 DNA sequence: TGTGCCAGCAGACACGACCGCAATCAGCCCCAGCATTTT. Amino acid sequence: CASRHDRNQPQHF.

The chain links TRBV4-1 to TRBJ2-7; 12 nucleotides match TRBD2. V lost 3 bases, J lost 3 bases, and 9 bases stayed unmatched. Per germline, CDR1 MGHRA and CDR2 YSYEKL. The CDR3 has 17 amino acids. DNA of the CDR3: TGCGCCAGCAGCCAGGCCAACGGACTAGCGGGGATCTACGAGCAGTACTTC. As protein: CASSQANGLAGIYEQYF.

Ten or more counts support this clone. The chain has TRBV13 and TRBJ2-7; possible D gene TRBD2, 5 bases. Germline CDR1 and CDR2: PRHDT and FYEKMQ (reference sequence). Trimming removed 0 bases at V and 6 bases at J, with 12 bases between. The CDR3 sequence is 14 residues long. The CDR3 loop is CASSLGLVRVEQYF. The CDR3, as DNA: TGTGCCAGCAGCTTAGGACTAGTGAGGGTCGAGCAGTACTTC.

V is TRBV11-2 and J is TRBJ2-4; D might be TRBD2 (5 bases). V was clipped by 1 base and J by 6 bases, with 10 bases between them. Germline V gene data show CDR1 as SGHAT and CDR2 as FQNNGV. The CDR3 runs to 14 residues. This CDR3 is CASSLGFRGNIQYF. The CDR3 nucleotides are TGTGCCAGCAGCTTAGGGTTTCGGGGAAACATTCAGTACTTC.

This chain joins TRBV14 and TRBJ2-1; 9 bases line up with TRBD1. The V gene's germline CDR1 is SGHDN and CDR2 FVKESK. The length of the CDR3 is 16 residues. J lost 5 bases, V lost 3 bases, and 8 bases had no gene match. The CDR3 coding sequence is TGTGCCAGCAGCCATTCCGGGACAGGGAAAAACAATGAGCAGTTCTTC. Translated: CASSHSGTGKNNEQFF.

About this clone itself: A read error may explain this, as a much larger clone is one base away. This chain links TRBV5-1 with TRBJ2-7; possible D gene TRBD2, 6 bases. Germline CDR1 reads SGHRS; CDR2 reads YFSETQ. Trimming shortened V by 3 bases and J by 2 bases, and 9 bases separated the two germline ends. The CDR3 runs 13 residues. The CDR3 DNA sequence: TGCGCCAGCAGCTCGGGGGTAACCTACGAGCAGTACTTC. Protein product: CASSSGVTYEQYF.

This clone occurred many times. The chain recombines TRBV9 with TRBJ2-3; either TRBD1 or TRBD2 may supply D (5 bases each). Deletions cut 2 bases from V and 5 bases from J, with 15 bases between. Germline V gene sequence: CDR1 SGDLS, CDR2 YYNGEE. This CDR3 is built from 15 residues. The CDR3 loop reads CASSVTGTRGDTQYF. The CDR3 region has the DNA TGTGCCAGCAGCGTTACCGGGACCCGTGGAGATACGCAGTATTTT.

This clone was seen just once. The chain uses TRBV5-1 and TRBJ2-3, with 9 bases aligning to TRBD1. The CDR3 length is 15 residues. Germline-derived CDR1 and CDR2 are SGHRS and YFSETQ. The trim removed 4 bases at V and 2 bases at J, leaving 5 bases unmatched. The CDR3 DNA sequence: TGCGCCAGCAGCACGACAGGGGGAACCACAGATACGCAGTATTTT. Translating it yields CASSTTGGTTDTQYF.

DNA of the CDR3: TGTGCCAGTAAAGGACTTCACTTCGGGGAGCTGTTTTTT. Translated: CASKGLHFGELFF. The chain is built from TRBV19 and TRBJ2-2, with a possible D match to TRBD2 (5 bases). The CDR3 is 13 residues long. The germline CDR1 and CDR2 sequences are LNHDA and SQIVND (reference sequence). V was pared by 7 bases and J by 7 bases, with 13 bases between.

The chain has TRBV27 and TRBJ2-7; D is perhaps TRBD2 (6 bases). The CDR3 covers 12 residues. The germline gives CDR1 MNHEY, CDR2 SMNVEV (reference sequence). The V gene lost 5 bases and the J gene lost 4 bases, with 9 bases spanning the gap. For the CDR3, the DNA is TGTGCCAGCAGTCCGGGGACTTACGAGCAGTACTTC. It is translated as CASSPGTYEQYF.

The chain is built from TRBV5-1 and TRBJ2-3; D possibly matches TRBD1 or TRBD2 (5 bases each). Germline CDR1 SGHRS, CDR2 YFSETQ. This CDR3 is built from 13 residues. Trimming took off 5 bases at V and 7 bases at J, with 14 bases between the two ends. The CDR3 loop is CASRGDPSNTQYF. CDR3 in DNA: TGCGCCAGCAGAGGGGACCCCAGCAATACGCAGTATTTT.

The V and J genes are TRBV18 and TRBJ2-1, with 8 nucleotides matching TRBD2. The CDR3 covers 15 residues. CDR1 is KGHSH and CDR2 is LQKENI in the germline V gene. The V and J ends lost 5 bases and 6 bases, in that order; junction bases with no gene match: 9. DNA for the CDR3: TGTGCCAGCTCAACCTCTTTAGCGGGAATCAATGAGCAGTTCTTC. The encoded protein is CASSTSLAGINEQFF.

This chain joins TRBV5-1 and TRBJ2-2, with 9 nucleotides matching TRBD1. V was clipped by 4 bases and J by 5 bases; unmatched bases: 9. CDR3 length: 16 amino acids. Germline lookup yields CDR1 SGHRS and CDR2 YFSETQ. The CDR3 DNA reads as TGCGCCAGCAGCCCAGGACAGGGGCGCTCTACCGGGGAGCTGTTTTTT. This gives the protein CASSPGQGRSTGELFF.

The V gene is TRBV6-1, the J gene TRBJ2-7; 8 bases map to TRBD1. The CDR3 sequence is 12 residues long. V gave up 5 bases and J gave up 6 bases; unmatched junction bases: 3. The germline gives CDR1 MNHNS, CDR2 SASEGT. As DNA, the CDR3 is TGTGCCAGCAGTACGACAGGGGTCGAGCAGTACTTC. It specifies CASSTTGVEQYF.

The V and J genes are TRBV27 and TRBJ2-1; D not resolved. The CDR3 covers 13 residues. Trimming took 6 bases from V and 2 from J, leaving 8 bases between them. CDR1 and CDR2 from the germline V gene are MNHEY and SMNVEV (reference sequence). DNA of the CDR3: TGTGCCAGCAGGCAGAATACCTACAATGAGCAGTTCTTC. This encodes CASRQNTYNEQFF.